These 25 T cell receptor beta chains originate from one sample sequenced in a study of T cells in Graves' hyperthyroidism and ophthalmopathy. RNA transcripts were the template for amplifying TCR beta CDR3 regions. TCR CDR3 regions were first amplified by RT-PCR with HTBI primers. One entry per CDR3 protein, called by TCRdb with MiXCR from the multiplex PCR reads. The sample contains 500,000 to 550,000 distinct CDR3 sequences, 20% of which appear only once. What was sequenced was blood. The receptors derive from a man between 18 and 35 years old with Graves' hyperthyroidism.

This clonotype was found many times. The V call is TRBV6-1, the J call TRBJ1-2; 12 bases are a match to TRBD1. The CDR3 runs to 16 residues. CDR1 MNHNS and CDR2 SASEGT come from the germline V gene. V was pared by 7 bases and J by 3 bases, with 9 bases of the junction left unmatched. The CDR3 coding sequence is TGTGCCAGCAAACGGGACAGGGGGCTTGGGGACTATGGCTACACCTTC. It yields the protein CASKRDRGLGDYGYTF.

This clonotype was seen ten or more times. The chain joins TRBV12-3 or TRBV12-4 to TRBJ1-1; no clear D. Trimming stripped 5 bases from V and 4 bases from J, with 11 bases between. This CDR3 is 13 amino acids long. The CDR3 here is CASSLTAATEAFF. In nucleotides, the CDR3 is TGTGCCAGCAGTCTCACAGCTGCCACTGAAGCTTTCTTT.

The chain is built from TRBV5-1 and TRBJ1-2; 7 positions agree with TRBD1. The CDR3 runs to 14 residues. Trimming took 4 bases from V and 6 from J; bases not matched to a gene: 9. Germline V gene data show CDR1 as SGHRS and CDR2 as YFSETQ. The CDR3 DNA is TGCGCCAGCAGCGGCTGGACAGGCCGAGATGGCTACACCTTC. Its protein is CASSGWTGRDGYTF.

This clonotype was seen many times. The V gene is TRBV28, the J gene TRBJ1-2, with 10 bases identical to TRBD1. Germline-derived CDR1 and CDR2 are MDHEN and SYDVKM. V gave up 5 bases and J gave up 6 bases; unmatched junction bases: 12. The CDR3 is 16 amino acids. The CDR3 nucleotides are TGTGCCAGCAGTCCCCGGGACAGGGGAACCCTCGATGGCTACACCTTC. Translation gives CASSPRDRGTLDGYTF.

This clonotype was detected a few times. The chain carries TRBV7-9 and TRBJ1-2; D is possibly TRBD1 (5 bases). Germline V gene sequence: CDR1 SEHNR, CDR2 FQNEAQ (reference sequence). The germline V and J ends were trimmed by 5 bases and 1 base, with 14 bases remaining between them. The CDR3 covers 15 residues. In DNA, the CDR3 is TGTGCCAGCAGCCCGCCGGACAACCTTAACTATGGCTACACCTTC. Translation: CASSPPDNLNYGYTF.

This clonotype came up many times. The chain joins TRBV19 to TRBJ2-7; 9 bases map to TRBD1. The trim removed 5 bases at V and 5 bases at J, leaving 7 bases unmatched. In germline, CDR1 is LNHDA, CDR2 SQIVND (reference sequence). There are 14 residues in the CDR3. CDR3 coding DNA: TGTGCCAGTAGTTGGACAGGGGTCGTCGACGAGCAGTACTTC. Protein product: CASSWTGVVDEQYF.

This clonotype was recorded only once. The chain recombines TRBV28 with TRBJ2-2, with D uncertain. CDR3 length equals 14 residues. The V gene lost 8 bases and the J gene lost 6 bases, with 16 bases spanning the gap. Germline V gene data show CDR1 as MDHEN and CDR2 as SYDVKM. The CDR3 nucleotides are TGTGCCAGCCGCCCACGACCTGACGCCGGGGAGCTGTTTTTT. This encodes CASRPRPDAGELFF.

V and J are TRBV9 and TRBJ2-7; tentatively, D is TRBD2 (6 bases). CDR3 length: 13 residues. CDR1 SGDLS and CDR2 YYNGEE come from the germline V gene. The ends were cut back, 0 bases at V and 5 bases at J, with 9 bases in the middle. This chain's CDR3 is CASSVGGVNEQYF. DNA for the CDR3: TGTGCCAGCAGCGTAGGGGGGGTCAACGAGCAGTACTTC.

Note on this clonotype: A read error may be the cause here, since a much bigger clone is one base away. This chain joins TRBV7-8 and TRBJ1-3; D is uncertain. There are 15 residues in the CDR3. Looked up from germline, CDR1 is SGHVS and CDR2 is FQNEAQ. CDR3 sequence reads: CASSPSSPSGDTIYF. Written as DNA, the CDR3 is TGTGCCAGCAGCCCTTCAAGCCCCTCTGGAGACACCATATATTTT.

This clonotype was detected ten times or more. The chain has TRBV2 and TRBJ2-5; D remains ambiguous. The germline V and J ends were trimmed by 3 bases and 4 bases, with 9 bases remaining between them. The CDR3 length is 13 residues. Germline-derived CDR1 and CDR2 are SNHLY and FYNNEI. CDR3: CASSEGWRETQYF. Here the CDR3 DNA reads TGTGCCAGCAGTGAGGGGTGGCGAGAGACCCAGTACTTC.

In its sample, this clonotype was seen many times. The V and J genes are TRBV6-4 and TRBJ1-1; D gene uncertain. V was shortened by 2 bases and J by 0 bases, with 4 bases between the two germline ends. The germline V gene encodes CDR1 MRHNA and CDR2 SNTAGT. The CDR3 spans 13 residues. The CDR3 bases are TGTGCCAGCAGTGACAGGATGAACACTGAAGCTTTCTTT. Protein: CASSDRMNTEAFF.

This clonotype was found many times. The chain carries TRBV6-5 and TRBJ1-1; weak D call: TRBD1 (5 bases). The CDR3 spans 14 residues. Germline assignment: CDR1 MNHEY and CDR2 SVGAGI. The ends were cut back, 5 bases at V and 11 bases at J, with 21 bases in the middle. The CDR3: CASSPLTGTNGAFF. CDR3 nucleotides: TGTGCCAGCAGTCCCCTCACAGGCACTAATGGGGCTTTCTTT.

This clonotype turned up a few times. The rearrangement links TRBV3-1 to TRBJ2-7, with 9 positions matching TRBD2. The CDR3 totals 18 residues. Trimming at V came to 3 bases and at J to 2 bases, leaving 14 bases not matched to a gene. Germline CDR1 LGHDT, CDR2 YNNKEL (reference sequence). DNA of the CDR3: TGTGCCAGCAGCCATCCTCCCCCCGGGCTAGCGGGGACCTACGAGCAGTACTTC. It translates to CASSHPPPGLAGTYEQYF.

The table lists this clonotype with many counts. The chain employs TRBV28 and TRBJ1-2, with 8 positions matching TRBD1. Germline V gene data show CDR1 as MDHEN and CDR2 as SYDVKM. J was trimmed by 4 bases and V by 4 bases; bases with no gene match: 11. The CDR3 is 16 amino acids. The CDR3 DNA reads as TGTGCCAGCAGTTCTCAAATGGGACAGGCATTCTATGGCTACACCTTC. Its protein product is CASSSQMGQAFYGYTF.

This clonotype was observed a handful of times. The chain joins TRBV28 to TRBJ2-7; 8 bases line up with TRBD1. This CDR3 contains 14 residues. In germline, CDR1 is MDHEN, CDR2 SYDVKM. Trimming removed 7 bases from V and 3 bases from J; junction bases left unmatched: 8. CDR3 bases: TGTGCCAGCACTGAGGGACAGGCATACTACGAGCAGTACTTC. Translating it yields CASTEGQAYYEQYF.

The rearrangement links TRBV9 to TRBJ1-1; D perhaps matches TRBD1 (6 bases). The germline gives CDR1 SGDLS, CDR2 YYNGEE. The CDR3 totals 15 residues. Trimming removed 4 bases at V and 6 bases at J, with 19 bases between. The CDR3: CASSPPAGGGPEAFF. CDR3 nucleotide sequence: TGTGCCAGCAGCCCTCCCGCCGGGGGGGGCCCTGAAGCTTTCTTT.

This chain connects TRBV19 to TRBJ1-6; 10 bases fit TRBD1. In germline, CDR1 is LNHDA, CDR2 SQIVND (reference sequence). The CDR3 spans 14 residues. V lost 9 bases and J lost 7; bases outside the gene matches: 6. Here the CDR3 DNA reads TGTGCCAGCAGGGACAGGGGCAACAATTCACCCCTCCACTTT. It yields the protein CASRDRGNNSPLHF. The full variable domain, rest sourced from reference TRBV19 and TRBJ1-6, is DGGITQSPKYLFRKEGQNVTLSCEQNLNHDAMYWYRQDPGQGLRLIYYSQIVNDFQKGDIAEGYSVSREKKESFPLTVTSAQKNPTAFYLCASRDRGNNSPLHFGNGTRLTVT.

This clonotype was counted many times. This chain uses TRBV10-2 with TRBJ1-2, with D possibly TRBD1 on 6 matching bases. The CDR3 consists of 14 residues. Germline assignment: CDR1 WSHSY and CDR2 SAAADI. V lost 6 bases and J lost 4, with 15 bases in between. CDR3 residues: CASRPRGLGYGYTF. In DNA form, the CDR3 reads TGCGCCAGCAGACCCCGGGGGCTGGGCTATGGCTACACCTTC.

This clonotype came up many times. This sequence joins TRBV6-1 and TRBJ1-1; D is uncertain. The CDR3 length is 14 residues. V shed 4 bases and J shed 11 bases, with 20 bases lying between them. Germline V lookup: CDR1 MNHNS, CDR2 SASEGT. The CDR3 DNA sequence: TGTGCCAGCAGTGTCCAGGCGAGTTCGGGGTCGGCTTTCTTT. It translates to CASSVQASSGSAFF.

This clonotype was observed once. V usage is TRBV20-1 and J usage is TRBJ2-7, with 9 bases that match TRBD1. The J segment lost 0 bases and the V segment lost 0 bases, leaving 12 bases of the junction unmatched. The CDR3 runs 18 residues. CDR1 DFQATT and CDR2 SNEGSKA come from the germline V gene (reference sequence). The CDR3 reads CSARDGRGTGKHSYEQYF. CDR3 sequence (DNA): TGCAGTGCTAGAGATGGACGAGGGACAGGGAAACACTCCTACGAGCAGTACTTC.

This chain connects TRBV6-1 to TRBJ1-1; D perhaps matches TRBD1 (6 bases). This CDR3 has 15 residues. Germline V gene lookup returns CDR1 MNHNS and CDR2 SASEGT. Trimming took off 6 bases at V and 6 bases at J, with 20 bases between the two ends. The CDR3 nucleotides read TGTGCCAGCAGCCAGCAGGGGAGGGGCGATCCTGAAGCTTTCTTT. Translated: CASSQQGRGDPEAFF.

The chain combines TRBV12-3 or TRBV12-4 with TRBJ1-1, with TRBD1 matching over 9 bases. The CDR3 is 14 amino acids. V dropped 5 bases and J dropped 4; count of bases not matched to a gene: 5. The CDR3 protein is CASSGDREVTEAFF. The CDR3, as DNA: TGTGCCAGCAGTGGGGACAGGGAGGTCACTGAAGCTTTCTTT.

The chain joins TRBV20-1 to TRBJ1-2, with D unclear. This CDR3 is built from 11 residues. Germline V gives CDR1 DFQATT, CDR2 SNEGSKA (reference sequence). Trimming took 6 bases from V and 8 from J, leaving 13 bases between them. CDR3 region: CSANNPYGYTF. CDR3 nucleotide sequence: TGCAGTGCCAACAACCCCTACGGCTACACCTTC.

The CDR3 sequence: CASSQDWSVTNTGELFF. CDR3 bases: TGTGCCAGCAGCCAAGATTGGAGTGTTACGAACACCGGGGAGCTGTTTTTT. The chain combines TRBV3-1 with TRBJ2-2, with D unresolved. From germline, CDR1 is LGHDT and CDR2 YNNKEL (reference sequence). This CDR3 has 17 residues. Trimming took 0 bases from V and 0 from J, leaving 11 bases between them.

This clonotype was seen ten or more times. The chain links TRBV10-3 to TRBJ2-2, with unresolved D. Trimming took off 8 bases at V and 0 bases at J, with 7 bases between the two ends. CDR1 and CDR2 (germline): ENHRY, SYGVKD. This CDR3 has 13 residues. CDR3 in amino acids: CAILPANTGELFF. DNA of the CDR3: TGTGCCATCCTTCCAGCGAACACCGGGGAGCTGTTTTTT.